Following are 26 T cell receptor beta chains from one sample sequenced in a study of blood T cell repertoires in COVID-19. Assay: immunoSEQ multiplex PCR; the TCRdb copy retains only in-frame clones and omits some. This table has fewer than 250,000 clones, roughly 79% appearing once. Sequencing input: peripheral blood. The receptor set was obtained from a woman aged 80 or older with acute or convalescent COVID-19.

Of note for this clone: The junction differs from germline at one of its ends, possibly a read error. CDR3 nucleotides: TGTGCTAGCAGCTTAGCGGGCGGGAGTAAAGATACGCAGTATTTT. This codes for CASSLAGGSKDTQYF. V usage is TRBV7-7 and J usage is TRBJ2-3, with 7 bases fitting TRBD2. CDR1 is SSHAT and CDR2 is FNYEAQ in the germline V gene (reference sequence). CDR3 size: 15 residues.

This CDR3 reads CASSLARGATNEKLFF. The CDR3 region has the DNA TGTGCCAGCAGCTTAGCTAGGGGCGCAACTAATGAAAAACTGTTTTTT. The chain employs TRBV11-2 and TRBJ1-4, with D tentatively TRBD1 (5 bases). V was pared by 1 base and J by 0 bases, with 9 bases between. The germline V gene has CDR1 SGHAT and CDR2 FQNNGV. This CDR3 has 16 amino acids.

The chain recombines TRBV5-1 with TRBJ1-5; maybe TRBD1 (6 bases). This CDR3 has 15 amino acids. Trimming took 4 bases from V and 0 from J, leaving 11 bases between them. CDR1 SGHRS and CDR2 YFSETQ come from the germline V gene. CDR3 bases: TGCGCCAGCAGCCCCGGGACAAATAGCAATCAGCCCCAGCATTTT. Its protein product is CASSPGTNSNQPQHF.

This rearrangement joins TRBV11-3 to TRBJ2-5, with D tentatively TRBD2 (5 bases). The CDR3 sequence is 15 residues long. Per the germline V gene, CDR1 is SGHNT and CDR2 is YENEEA. Trimming took 1 base from V and 2 from J, leaving 11 bases between them. The CDR3 is CASSLGERGQETQYF. The CDR3 coding sequence is TGTGCCAGCAGCTTAGGGGAACGGGGTCAAGAGACCCAGTACTTC.

This chain links TRBV4-3 with TRBJ1-6; no clear D gene. From germline, CDR1 is LGHNA and CDR2 YSLEER. The CDR3 length is 14 residues. Trimming pared 0 bases from V and 7 bases from J, leaving 7 bases between. The CDR3 here is CASSQEGRNSPLHF. CDR3 nucleotides: TGCGCCAGCAGCCAAGAGGGCAGAAATTCACCCCTCCACTTT.

The chain employs TRBV6-5 and TRBJ2-7, with 8 bases identical to TRBD1. J gave up 4 bases and V 5 bases, and 4 bases lay outside the gene matches. This CDR3 is 13 amino acids long. Germline loops: CDR1 MNHEY, CDR2 SVGAGI. Written as DNA, the CDR3 is TGTGCCAGCAGTACAGGGGGATCTTACGAGCAGTACTTC. It codes for CASSTGGSYEQYF.

CDR3: CASSLLGQDEQFF. The CDR3 coding sequence is TGTGCCAGCAGCTTATTGGGTCAGGATGAGCAGTTCTTC. This chain links TRBV7-2 with TRBJ2-1, with no clear D. The CDR3 is 13 residues long. The V gene lost 2 bases and the J gene lost 8 bases, with 10 bases spanning the gap. Germline lookup yields CDR1 SGHTA and CDR2 FQGNSA.

The chain carries TRBV27 and TRBJ2-1; the match to TRBD2 covers 8 bases. Trimming at V came to 3 bases and at J to 7 bases, leaving 8 bases not matched to a gene. Per germline, CDR1 MNHEY and CDR2 SMNVEV (reference sequence). The CDR3 loop spans 15 amino acids. The CDR3 DNA reads as TGTGCCAGCAGTTTGTACCCCGGGACTAGGAATGAGCAGTTCTTC. Its translation is CASSLYPGTRNEQFF.

V and J are TRBV7-8 and TRBJ1-1; tentative D call: TRBD1 (6 bases). Trimming pared 5 bases from V and 1 base from J, leaving 14 bases between. The CDR3 runs to 15 residues. Germline assignment: CDR1 SGHVS and CDR2 FQNEAQ. The CDR3, as DNA: TGTGCCAGCAGCCCTGCCACAGGGTCGAACACTGAAGCTTTCTTT. It translates to CASSPATGSNTEAFF.

Comment on this clone: At one end, the junction sequence differs from germline, possibly due to a read error. The V and J genes are TRBV2 and TRBJ2-3, with D maybe TRBD2 (6 bases). This CDR3 comprises 13 residues. Germline V lookup: CDR1 SNHLY, CDR2 FYNNEI. The CDR3 region has the DNA TGTGCCAGCAGGGACGGGAGCACGGATACGCAGTATTTT. Its translation: CASRDGSTDTQYF. Combining the CDR3 with reference TRBV2 and TRBJ2-3 gives the whole variable domain EPEVTQTPSHQVTQMGQEVILRCVPISNHLYFYWYRQILGQKVEFLVSFYNNEISEKSEIFDDQFSVERPDGSNFTLKIRSTKLEDSAMYFCASRDGSTDTQYFGPGTRLTVL.

J is TRBJ2-2 and V is TRBV5-1; 11 nucleotides line up with TRBD1. J was trimmed by 4 bases and V by 1 base; bases with no gene match: 6. This CDR3 region has 17 residues. From germline, CDR1 is SGHRS and CDR2 YFSETQ. The CDR3 DNA follows: TGCGCCAGCAGCTTGCTTACCGGGACAGGGGGCACCGGGGAGCTGTTTTTT. Protein: CASSLLTGTGGTGELFF.

The gene calls are TRBV5-1 and TRBJ1-1; 7 positions agree with TRBD1. V shed 3 bases, J shed 6 bases, and the junction held 8 bases outside the gene matches. Germline V gene sequence: CDR1 SGHRS, CDR2 YFSETQ. The CDR3 has 14 residues. The CDR3 bases are TGCGCCAGCAGCTCCGACAGGGCGATGGCTGAAGCTTTCTTT. It encodes CASSSDRAMAEAFF.

V is TRBV5-1 and J is TRBJ1-2; 8 bases are shared with TRBD1. Germline-derived CDR1 and CDR2 are SGHRS and YFSETQ. Losses at the gene ends were 4 bases for V and 4 bases for J; bases not matched to a gene: 15. The CDR3 sequence is 17 residues long. CDR3 bases: TGCGCCAGCAGCCCCCAAATCCAGGGGGCGGAGATCTATGGCTACACCTTC. Translated, it gives CASSPQIQGAEIYGYTF.

This chain uses TRBV28 with TRBJ2-7; 8 nucleotides align to TRBD2. From germline, CDR1 is MDHEN and CDR2 SYDVKM. The CDR3 has 14 amino acids. Trimming cost V 3 bases and J 6 bases; bases outside gene matches: 7. For the CDR3, the DNA is TGTGCCAGCAGTTTTTTCCGACTAGCGCTCGAGCAGTACTTC. Translating gives CASSFFRLALEQYF.

This clone is a singleton in its sample. The chain employs TRBV19 and TRBJ2-3; the match to TRBD1 covers 9 bases. Per the germline V gene, CDR1 is LNHDA and CDR2 is SQIVND (reference sequence). V dropped 5 bases and J dropped 0; count of bases not matched to a gene: 3. The length of the CDR3 is 15 residues. The chain's CDR3 is CASSHRGLSTDTQYF. The CDR3 DNA reads TGTGCCAGTAGTCACAGGGGGCTTAGCACAGATACGCAGTATTTT. The full variable domain, in which reference TRBV19 and TRBJ2-3 provide the parts outside the CDR3, is DGGITQSPKYLFRKEGQNVTLSCEQNLNHDAMYWYRQDPGQGLRLIYYSQIVNDFQKGDIAEGYSVSREKKESFPLTVTSAQKNPTAFYLCASSHRGLSTDTQYFGPGTRLTVL.

The V and J genes are TRBV6-5 and TRBJ2-1; 13 bases align to TRBD2. The CDR3 sequence is 15 residues long. With V trimmed by 6 bases and J by 5 bases, 4 bases remained unmatched. The germline V gene has CDR1 MNHEY and CDR2 SVGAGI. The CDR3 nucleotides read TGTGCCAGCAGACACACTAGCGGGGGGGACAATGAGCAGTTCTTC. Encoded protein: CASRHTSGGDNEQFF.

The V and J genes are TRBV19 and TRBJ1-2; D is undetermined. The CDR3 has 13 amino acids. Germline V gives CDR1 LNHDA, CDR2 SQIVND (reference sequence). Trimming removed 3 bases at V and 4 bases at J, with 9 bases between. DNA for the CDR3: TGTGCCAGTAGTATTGCGGCGTTCTATGGCTACACCTTC. Its protein product is CASSIAAFYGYTF.

This chain connects TRBV5-1 to TRBJ1-6, with D possibly TRBD1 on 5 matching bases. Trimming took 0 bases from V and 9 from J, leaving 13 bases between them. The CDR3 covers 15 residues. Germline lookup yields CDR1 SGHRS and CDR2 YFSETQ. The CDR3 is CASSLGQNPISPLHF. In nucleotides, the CDR3 is TGCGCCAGCAGCTTGGGACAGAATCCAATTTCACCCCTCCACTTT.

The chain couples TRBV5-6 to TRBJ2-7; 8 bases are shared with TRBD1. Trimming removed 4 bases from V and 11 bases from J; junction bases left unmatched: 8. CDR3 length: 12 residues. The germline V gene encodes CDR1 SGHDT and CDR2 YYEEEE. CDR3 amino acids: CASSPGTGLEYF. In nucleotides, the CDR3 is TGTGCCAGCAGCCCGGGGACAGGTTTGGAGTACTTC.

This sequence joins TRBV7-6 and TRBJ2-1, with 7 bases aligning to TRBD2. The V and J ends lost 2 bases and 6 bases, in that order; junction bases with no gene match: 10. Germline CDR1 reads SGHVS; CDR2 reads FNYEAQ. This CDR3 is built from 16 residues. CDR3 region: CASSLLSGPMGNEQFF. The CDR3, as DNA: TGTGCCAGCAGCTTACTTAGCGGGCCAATGGGCAATGAGCAGTTCTTC. Using reference TRBV7-6 and TRBJ2-1 for the parts outside the CDR3, the full variable domain is GAGVSQSPRYKVTKRGQDVALRCDPISGHVSLYWYRQALGQGPEFLTYFNYEAQQDKSGLPNDRFSAERPEGSISTLTIQRTEQRDSAMYRCASSLLSGPMGNEQFFGPGTRLTVL.

This clone came up a few times. The chain couples TRBV19 to TRBJ1-1; D perhaps matches TRBD1 (6 bases). The CDR3 contains 17 residues. Germline CDR1 reads LNHDA; CDR2 reads SQIVND (reference sequence). The germline V and J ends were trimmed by 3 bases and 4 bases, with 21 bases remaining between them. The CDR3 coding sequence is TGTGCCAGTAGTATGTCCCCCCAGGGGTATGTGGCCACTGAAGCTTTCTTT. Residues: CASSMSPQGYVATEAFF. Full variable domain (rest looked up from reference TRBV19 and TRBJ1-1): DGGITQSPKYLFRKEGQNVTLSCEQNLNHDAMYWYRQDPGQGLRLIYYSQIVNDFQKGDIAEGYSVSREKKESFPLTVTSAQKNPTAFYLCASSMSPQGYVATEAFFGQGTRLTVV.

The gene calls are TRBV10-3 and TRBJ2-3; D is ambiguous. Between the trimmed V and J ends, which lost 0 bases and 2 bases, there was a span of 3 bases. The CDR3 is made up of 13 amino acids. CDR1 is ENHRY, CDR2 SYGVKD, per germline. As DNA, the CDR3 is TGTGCCATCAGTGAGTCGTACACAGATACGCAGTATTTT. Residues: CAISESYTDTQYF.

This CDR3 is CATSRELAGGWRDTQYF. The CDR3 DNA sequence: TGTGCCACCAGCAGGGAACTAGCGGGGGGGTGGAGAGATACGCAGTATTTT. The chain is built from TRBV15 and TRBJ2-3; 13 nucleotides agree with TRBD2. Germline V gene sequence: CDR1 LNHNV, CDR2 YYDKDF (reference sequence). The CDR3 contains 17 residues. Trimming cost V 3 bases and J 5 bases; bases outside gene matches: 8.

The genes are TRBV27 and TRBJ2-2; 7 nucleotides line up with TRBD2. V shed 6 bases and J 3 bases; nucleotides not matched to a gene: 10. CDR1 MNHEY and CDR2 SMNVEV come from the germline V gene (reference sequence). This CDR3 is 16 amino acids long. CDR3 residues: CASSPRGNRDTGELFF. The CDR3 nucleotides are TGTGCCAGCAGCCCGCGGGGGAACCGTGACACCGGGGAGCTGTTTTTT.

V is TRBV20-1 and J is TRBJ2-5; tentative D call: TRBD1 (5 bases). Trimming removed 3 bases at V and 3 bases at J, with 8 bases between. The germline V gene encodes CDR1 DFQATT and CDR2 SNEGSKA (reference sequence). The CDR3 is 12 amino acids. The CDR3 loop is CSASDSKETQYF. For the CDR3, the DNA is TGCAGTGCTAGTGACAGTAAAGAGACCCAGTACTTC.

This clone was recorded only once. This chain connects TRBV3-1 (or the pseudogene TRBV3-2) to TRBJ2-1; 13 bases map to TRBD2. V dropped 4 bases and J dropped 8; count of bases not matched to a gene: 17. The germline V gene has CDR1 LGHDT and CDR2 YNNKEL (reference sequence). CDR3 length: 19 residues. The CDR3 loop is CASSPGLAGDGAIEDEQFF. In DNA form, the CDR3 reads TGTGCCAGCAGCCCAGGACTAGCGGGAGATGGGGCGATCGAGGATGAGCAGTTCTTC.